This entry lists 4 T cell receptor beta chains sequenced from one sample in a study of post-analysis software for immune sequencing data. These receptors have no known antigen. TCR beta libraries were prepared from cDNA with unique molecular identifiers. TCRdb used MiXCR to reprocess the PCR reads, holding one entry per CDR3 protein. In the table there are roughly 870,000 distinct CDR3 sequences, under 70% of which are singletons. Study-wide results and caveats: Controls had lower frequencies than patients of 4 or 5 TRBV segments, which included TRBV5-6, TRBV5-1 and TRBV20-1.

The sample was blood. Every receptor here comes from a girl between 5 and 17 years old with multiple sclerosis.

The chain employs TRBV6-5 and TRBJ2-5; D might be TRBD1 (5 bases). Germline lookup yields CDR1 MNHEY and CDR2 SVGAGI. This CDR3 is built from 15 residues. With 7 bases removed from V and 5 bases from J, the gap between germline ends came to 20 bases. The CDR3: CASTYGSATGETQYF. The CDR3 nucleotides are TGTGCCAGCACCTACGGTTCGGCTACAGGCGAGACCCAGTACTTC.

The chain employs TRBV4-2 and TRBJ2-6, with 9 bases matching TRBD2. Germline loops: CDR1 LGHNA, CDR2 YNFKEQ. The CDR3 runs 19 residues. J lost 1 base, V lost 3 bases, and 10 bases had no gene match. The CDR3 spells CASSQAHSGSWSGANVLTF. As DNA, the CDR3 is TGTGCCAGCAGCCAGGCCCATAGCGGGAGTTGGTCTGGGGCCAACGTCCTGACTTTC.

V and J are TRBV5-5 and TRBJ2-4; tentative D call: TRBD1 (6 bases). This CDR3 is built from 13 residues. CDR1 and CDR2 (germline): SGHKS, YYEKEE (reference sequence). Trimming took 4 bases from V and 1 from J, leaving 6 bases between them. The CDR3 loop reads CASSTGAKNIQYF. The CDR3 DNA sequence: TGTGCCAGCAGCACAGGGGCCAAAAACATTCAGTACTTC.

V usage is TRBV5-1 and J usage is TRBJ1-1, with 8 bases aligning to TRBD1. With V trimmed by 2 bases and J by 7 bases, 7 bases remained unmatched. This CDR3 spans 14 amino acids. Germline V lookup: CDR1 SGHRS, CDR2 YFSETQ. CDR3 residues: CASSLPTTGVEAFF. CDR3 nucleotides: TGCGCCAGCAGCTTACCCACGACAGGGGTTGAAGCTTTCTTT. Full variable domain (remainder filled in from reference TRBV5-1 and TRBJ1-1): KAGVTQTPRYLIKTRGQQVTLSCSPISGHRSVSWYQQTPGQGLQFLFEYFSETQRNKGNFPGRFSGRQFSNSRSEMNVSTLELGDSALYLCASSLPTTGVEAFFGQGTRLTVV.